Reported below is one T cell receptor beta chain. A junction boundary mismatches the germline segment, possibly from a read error. This CDR3 is 14 amino acids long. Germline lookup yields CDR1 SSHAT and CDR2 FNYEAQ (reference sequence). The data are from a study of blood T cell repertoires in COVID-19. About the research overall: Acute-phase and convalescent COVID-19 samples originated in the United States, Italy and Spain. Sample material is recorded as cDNA or gDNA derived from T cells, B-cell-depleted T cells, or PBMCs.

Methods used by the authors: Amplifying reference gene primers gave estimates of nucleated cell counts. The table came from immunoSEQ multiplex PCR; TCRdb's copy has only in-frame clones and leaves some out. V, J and clone size are taken as reported in that table, and D and trimming were inferred from the DNA itself. The sample consists of roughly 80,000 clones, 80% to 90% of them appearing once. The receptor comes from a middle-aged man with active COVID-19. Sequencing was carried out using peripheral blood. The chain is built from TRBV7-7 and TRBJ2-2; D possibly corresponds to TRBD2 (7 bases). The CDR3 is CASSQRGGTGELFF. Written as DNA, the CDR3 is TGTGCTAGCAGCCAAAGGGGGGGCACCGGGGAGCTGTTTTTT.